This T cell receptor (beta chain) was observed in a study of vaccination and CD4 T cells after COVID-19. Study-wide points: For convalescent patients, a median 86.3% of reactive clones surfaced exclusively after vaccination.

CDR3 size: 13 residues. The germline V gene encodes CDR1 SEHNR and CDR2 FQNEAQ (reference sequence). V was shortened by 10 bases and J by 1 base, with 10 bases between the two germline ends. With regard to this clonotype: Its matching antigen is unknown.

Treatment here: approximately 10-day PBMC culture with coronavirus spike peptide pools or control peptides (ViraFEST assay). With the Oncomine TCR Beta short-read assay, DNA from cultured CD4+ T cells was sequenced. From the PCR reads, TCRdb called clonotypes with MiXCR, one entry per CDR3 protein. The sample yields around 19,000 distinct CDR3 sequences, around 50% seen once. The material sequenced was CD4+ T cells from blood, cultured in vitro. The TCR sequence derives from a human donor who had recovered from COVID-19. This sequence joins TRBV7-9 and TRBJ2-2; weak D call: TRBD2 (5 bases). In DNA, the CDR3 is TGTGCCACCTTCGGGATGAACACCGGGGAGCTGTTTTTT. This translates into CATFGMNTGELFF.